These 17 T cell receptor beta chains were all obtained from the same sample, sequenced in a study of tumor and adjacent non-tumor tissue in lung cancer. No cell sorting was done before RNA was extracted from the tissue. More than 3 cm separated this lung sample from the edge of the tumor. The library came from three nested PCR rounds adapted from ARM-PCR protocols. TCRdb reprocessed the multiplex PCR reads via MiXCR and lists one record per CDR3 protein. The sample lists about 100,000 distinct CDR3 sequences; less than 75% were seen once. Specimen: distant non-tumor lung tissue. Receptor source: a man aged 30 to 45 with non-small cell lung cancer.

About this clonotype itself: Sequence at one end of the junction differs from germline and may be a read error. CDR3 nucleotides: TGTACCAGCAGCTTGGCGGGGGGCGCAAGAATAGATACGCAGTATTTT. Translated: CTSSLAGGARIDTQYF. J is TRBJ2-3 and V is TRBV5-4, with 8 nucleotides matching TRBD2. From germline, CDR1 is SGHNT and CDR2 YYREEE (reference sequence). The CDR3 runs 16 residues.

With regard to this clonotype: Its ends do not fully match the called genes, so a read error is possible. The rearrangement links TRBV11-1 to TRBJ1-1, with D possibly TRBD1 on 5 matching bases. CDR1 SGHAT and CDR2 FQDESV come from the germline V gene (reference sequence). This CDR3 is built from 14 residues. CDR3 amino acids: CASNSTAVNSEAFF. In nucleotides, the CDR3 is TGTGCCAGCAACTCGACAGCTGTGAACAGTGAAGCTTTCTTT.

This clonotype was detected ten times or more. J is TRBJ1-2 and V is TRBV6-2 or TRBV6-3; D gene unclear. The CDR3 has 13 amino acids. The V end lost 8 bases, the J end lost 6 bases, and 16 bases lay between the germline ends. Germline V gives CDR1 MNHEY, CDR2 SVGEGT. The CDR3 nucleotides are TGTGCCAGCTATCGCTCCGCGGGAGATGGCTACACCTTC. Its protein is CASYRSAGDGYTF.

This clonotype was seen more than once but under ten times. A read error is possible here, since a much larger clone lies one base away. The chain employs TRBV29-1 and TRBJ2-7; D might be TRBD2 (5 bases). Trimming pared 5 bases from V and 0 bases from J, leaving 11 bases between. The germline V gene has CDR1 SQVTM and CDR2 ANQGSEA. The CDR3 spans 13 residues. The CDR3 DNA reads TGCAGCGTTTATACCGGGGACTCCTACGAGCAGTACTTC. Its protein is CSVYTGDSYEQYF.

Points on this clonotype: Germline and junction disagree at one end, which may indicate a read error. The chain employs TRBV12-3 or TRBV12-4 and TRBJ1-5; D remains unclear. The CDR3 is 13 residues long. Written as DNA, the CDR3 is TGTGCAAGCAGTTACTCCCACAATCAGCCCCGGCATTTT. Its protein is CASSYSHNQPRHF.

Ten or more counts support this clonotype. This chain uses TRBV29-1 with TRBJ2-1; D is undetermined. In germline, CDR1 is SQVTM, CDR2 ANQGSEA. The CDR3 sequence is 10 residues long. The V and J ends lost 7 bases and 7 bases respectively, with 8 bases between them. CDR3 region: CSAAVNEQFF. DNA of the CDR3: TGCAGCGCCGCGGTGAATGAGCAGTTCTTC.

The CDR3 reads CASSSTSYNGQFF. The CDR3 DNA reads TGTGCCAGCAGTTCAACCTCCTACAATGGACAGTTCTTC. The chain uses TRBV6-2 or TRBV6-3 and TRBJ2-1; the D is unclear. The germline gives CDR1 MNHEY, CDR2 SVGEGT. The CDR3 sequence is 13 residues long. V lost 4 bases and J lost 13, with 17 bases in between.

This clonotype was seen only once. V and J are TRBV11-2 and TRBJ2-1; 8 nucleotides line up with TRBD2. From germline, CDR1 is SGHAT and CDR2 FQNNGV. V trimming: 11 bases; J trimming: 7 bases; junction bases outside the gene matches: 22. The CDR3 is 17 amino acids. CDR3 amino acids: CAGKAWSLSSGTNEQFF. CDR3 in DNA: TGTGCCGGCAAAGCCTGGAGCTTGAGTAGCGGGACTAATGAGCAGTTCTTC.

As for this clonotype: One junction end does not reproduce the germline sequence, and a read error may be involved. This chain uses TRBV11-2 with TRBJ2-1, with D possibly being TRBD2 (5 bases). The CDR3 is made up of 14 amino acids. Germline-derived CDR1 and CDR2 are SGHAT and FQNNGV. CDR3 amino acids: CARSSLTSYNEQFF. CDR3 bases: TGTGCCAGGAGCTCCCTAACTAGCTACAATGAGCAGTTCTTC.

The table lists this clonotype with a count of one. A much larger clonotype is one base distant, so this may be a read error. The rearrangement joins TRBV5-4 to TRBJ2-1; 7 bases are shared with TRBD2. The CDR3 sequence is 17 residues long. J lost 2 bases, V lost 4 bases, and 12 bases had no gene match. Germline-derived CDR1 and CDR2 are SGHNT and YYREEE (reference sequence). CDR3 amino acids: CASSPGLTGGPYNEQFF. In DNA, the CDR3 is TGTGCCAGCAGCCCGGGACTAACGGGAGGACCCTACAATGAGCAGTTCTTC.

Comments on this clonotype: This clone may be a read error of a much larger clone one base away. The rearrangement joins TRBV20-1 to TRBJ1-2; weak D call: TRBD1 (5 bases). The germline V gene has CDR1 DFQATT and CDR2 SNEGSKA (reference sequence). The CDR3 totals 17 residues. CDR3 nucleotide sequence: TGCAGTGCTAGAGACACAACTAAGGGGACTGGTGGCTATGGCTACGCCTTC. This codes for CSARDTTKGTGGYGYAF.

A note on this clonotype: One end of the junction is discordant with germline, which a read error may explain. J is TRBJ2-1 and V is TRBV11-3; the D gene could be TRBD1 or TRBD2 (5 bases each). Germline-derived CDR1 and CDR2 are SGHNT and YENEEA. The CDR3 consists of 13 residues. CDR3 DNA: TGCGTCAGCAGCGTCCGGGACCTCAATGAGCAGTTCTTC. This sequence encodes CVSSVRDLNEQFF.

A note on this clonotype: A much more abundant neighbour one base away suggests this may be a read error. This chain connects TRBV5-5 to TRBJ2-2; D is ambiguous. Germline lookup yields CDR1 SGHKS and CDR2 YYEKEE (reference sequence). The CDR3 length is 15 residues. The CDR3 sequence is CASSRTETNIGELFF. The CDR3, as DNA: TGTGCCAGCAGTCGAACAGAGACGAACATCGGGGAGCTGTTTTTT.

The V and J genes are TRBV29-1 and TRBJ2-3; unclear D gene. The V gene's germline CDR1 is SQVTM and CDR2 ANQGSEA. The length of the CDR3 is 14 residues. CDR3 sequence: CRVQAGPTTDTQYF. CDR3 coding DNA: TGCAGAGTTCAGGCAGGACCCACTACTGATACGCAGTATTTT.

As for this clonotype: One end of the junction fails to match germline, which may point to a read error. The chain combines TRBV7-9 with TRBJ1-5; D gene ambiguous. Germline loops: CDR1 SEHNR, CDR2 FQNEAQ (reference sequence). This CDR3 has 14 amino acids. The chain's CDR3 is CVSSATDSNQPQHF. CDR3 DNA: TGTGTCAGCAGCGCCACGGATAGCAATCAGCCCCAGCATTTT.

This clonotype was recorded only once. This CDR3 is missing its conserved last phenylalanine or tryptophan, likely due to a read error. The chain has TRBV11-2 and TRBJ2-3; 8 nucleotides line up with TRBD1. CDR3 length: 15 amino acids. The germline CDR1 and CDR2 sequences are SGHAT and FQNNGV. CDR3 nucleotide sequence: TGTGCCAGCAGCCCGGGACAGGCTAGCACAGATATGCAGTATTTG. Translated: CASSPGQASTDMQYL.

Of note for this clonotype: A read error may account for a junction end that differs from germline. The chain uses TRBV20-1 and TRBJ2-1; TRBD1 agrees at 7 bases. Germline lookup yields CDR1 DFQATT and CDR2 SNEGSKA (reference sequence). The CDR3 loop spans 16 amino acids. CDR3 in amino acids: CGAREPGTAMDNEQFF. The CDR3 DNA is TGCGGTGCCCGCGAACCCGGGACAGCTATGGACAATGAGCAGTTCTTC.